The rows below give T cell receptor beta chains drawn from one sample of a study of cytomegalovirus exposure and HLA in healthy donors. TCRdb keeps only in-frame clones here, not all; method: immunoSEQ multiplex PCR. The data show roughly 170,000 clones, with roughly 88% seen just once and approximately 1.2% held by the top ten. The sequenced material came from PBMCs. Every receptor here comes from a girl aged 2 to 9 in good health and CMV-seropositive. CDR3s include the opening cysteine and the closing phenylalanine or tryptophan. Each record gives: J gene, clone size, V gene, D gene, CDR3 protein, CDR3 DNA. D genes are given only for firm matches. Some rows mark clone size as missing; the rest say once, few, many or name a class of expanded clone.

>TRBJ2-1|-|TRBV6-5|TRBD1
CASSGTAYNEQFF
TGTGCCAGCAGTGGGACAGCCTACAATGAGCAGTTCTTC
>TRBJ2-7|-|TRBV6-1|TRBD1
CASSETYRDSYEQYF
TGTGCCAGCAGTGAAACCTACCGGGACAGCTACGAGCAGTACTTC
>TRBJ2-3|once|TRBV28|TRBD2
CASSILAGDTDTQYF
TGTGCCAGCAGTATACTAGCGGGAGATACAGATACGCAGTATTTT
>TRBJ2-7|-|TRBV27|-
CASSLNELSYEQYF
TGTGCCAGCAGTTTAAATGAGTTATCCTACGAGCAGTACTTC
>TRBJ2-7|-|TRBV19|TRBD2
CASSMSGGSSYEQYF
TGTGCCAGTAGTATGTCGGGGGGAAGCTCCTACGAGCAGTACTTC
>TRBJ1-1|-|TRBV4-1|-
CASSQTGGPEAFF
TGCGCCAGCAGCCAAACGGGGGGACCTGAAGCTTTCTTT
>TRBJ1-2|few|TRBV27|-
CASSLRLDSTNYGYTF
TGTGCCAGCAGTTTAAGATTAGACAGTACTAACTATGGCTACACCTTC
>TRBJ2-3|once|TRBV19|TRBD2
CASSRLAGGVSTDTQYF
TGTGCCAGTAGTAGACTAGCGGGGGGGGTATCCACAGATACGCAGTATTTT
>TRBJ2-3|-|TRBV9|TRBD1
CASSHPRDRDEGTDTQYF
TGTGCCAGCAGCCACCCCAGGGACAGGGATGAAGGCACAGATACGCAGTATTTT
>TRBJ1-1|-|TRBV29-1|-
CSVEDSLNTEAFF
TGCAGCGTTGAGGACAGCCTGAACACTGAAGCTTTCTTT
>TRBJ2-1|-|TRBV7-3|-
CASSLAQSRRKGLNEQFF
TGTGCCAGCAGCTTAGCCCAATCCCGGCGCAAGGGACTCAATGAGCAGTTCTTC
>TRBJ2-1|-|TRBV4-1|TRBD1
CASTRDSYYNEQFF
TGCGCCAGCACTAGGGACAGTTACTACAATGAGCAGTTCTTC
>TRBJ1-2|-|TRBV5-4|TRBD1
CASSLGDSAYGYTF
TGTGCCAGCAGCTTGGGGGACAGTGCCTATGGCTACACCTTC
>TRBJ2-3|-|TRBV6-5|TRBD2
CASRGLGLGTDTQYF
TGTGCCAGCAGGGGACTAGGACTTGGGACAGATACGCAGTATTTT
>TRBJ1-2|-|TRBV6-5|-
CASTQGASGGYTF
TGTGCCAGCACCCAAGGAGCCTCGGGAGGCTACACCTTC
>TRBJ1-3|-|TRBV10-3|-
CAISREATGHGNTIYF
TGTGCCATCAGTCGGGAGGCTACAGGACATGGAAACACCATATATTTT
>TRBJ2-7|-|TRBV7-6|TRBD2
CASSPGRLAVPYEQYF
TGTGCCAGCAGCCCAGGCCGACTAGCGGTCCCCTACGAGCAGTACTTC
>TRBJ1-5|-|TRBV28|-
CASNTPGGYNQPQHF
TGTGCCAGCAATACCCCCGGAGGATACAATCAGCCCCAGCATTTT
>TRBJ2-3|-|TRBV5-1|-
CASSWELAVADTQYF
TGCGCCAGCAGCTGGGAACTAGCAGTCGCAGATACGCAGTATTTT
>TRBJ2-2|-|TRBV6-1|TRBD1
CASSVDRVAGELFF
TGTGCCAGCAGCGTGGACAGGGTGGCCGGGGAGCTGTTTTTT
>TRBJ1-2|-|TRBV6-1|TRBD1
CASRDRVAVGYTF
TGTGCCAGCAGGGACAGGGTGGCCGTCGGCTACACCTTC
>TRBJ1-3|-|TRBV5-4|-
CASSSGSFSGNTIYF
TGTGCCAGCAGCTCCGGGTCTTTCTCTGGAAACACCATATATTTT
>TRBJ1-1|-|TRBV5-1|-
CASSLRLEKSDSPNF
TGCGCCAGCAGCTTGAGGCTCGAGAAATCGGACAGCCCGAACTTT
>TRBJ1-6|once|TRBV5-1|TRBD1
CASSFSQRQGRRSPLHF
TGCGCCAGCAGCTTCTCACAAAGACAGGGAAGACGATCACCCCTCCACTTT
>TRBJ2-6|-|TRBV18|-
CASSPAESSGANVLTF
TGTGCCAGCTCACCAGCGGAATCATCTGGGGCCAACGTCCTGACTTTC
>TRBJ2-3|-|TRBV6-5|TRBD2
CASSSLAGLTDTQYF
TGTGCCAGCAGTTCCTTAGCGGGGCTCACAGATACGCAGTATTTT
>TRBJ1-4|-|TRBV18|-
CASSLGQKAGEKLFF
TGTGCCAGCTCACTAGGACAGAAAGCCGGGGAAAAACTGTTTTTT
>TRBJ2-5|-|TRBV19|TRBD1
CASSASQGAPGAQYF
TGTGCCAGTAGCGCCTCACAGGGGGCCCCTGGGGCCCAGTACTTC
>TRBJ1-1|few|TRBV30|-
CAWGWGLAEAFF
TGTGCCTGGGGCTGGGGACTCGCTGAAGCTTTCTTT
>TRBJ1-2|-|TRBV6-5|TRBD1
CASSRTGGFYGYTF
TGTGCCAGCTCACGGACAGGGGGATTCTATGGCTACACCTTC
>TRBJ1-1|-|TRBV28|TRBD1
CASSLNRGGEAFF
TGTGCCAGCAGTTTAAACAGGGGCGGGGAAGCTTTCTTT
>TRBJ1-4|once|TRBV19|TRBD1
CASSPGQELIATNEKLFF
TGTGCCAGTAGTCCGGGACAGGAGCTAATTGCAACTAATGAAAAACTGTTTTTT
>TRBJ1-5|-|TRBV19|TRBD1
CASSTQGAGQPQHF
TGTGCCAGTAGTACACAGGGGGCTGGGCAGCCCCAGCATTTT
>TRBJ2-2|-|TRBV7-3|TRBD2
CASSDPGLAGPNIPTGELFF
TGTGCCAGCAGCGACCCGGGACTAGCGGGACCGAACATTCCCACCGGGGAGCTGTTTTTT
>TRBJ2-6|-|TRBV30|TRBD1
CAWSVRRGGKGANVLTF
TGTGCCTGGAGTGTAAGGCGAGGGGGCAAAGGGGCCAACGTCCTGACTTTC
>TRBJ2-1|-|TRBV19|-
CASSTRNNEQFF
TGTGCCAGTAGTACTCGTAACAATGAGCAGTTCTTC
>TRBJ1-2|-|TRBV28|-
CASMRSDANYGYTF
TGTGCCAGTATGAGGTCAGATGCTAACTATGGCTACACCTTC
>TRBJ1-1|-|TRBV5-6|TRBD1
CAGSQTGKFSEAFF
TGTGCCGGATCCCAGACAGGGAAGTTCAGTGAAGCTTTCTTT
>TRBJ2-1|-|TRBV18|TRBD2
CASSPGSGRYNEQFF
TGTGCCAGCTCACCGGGTAGCGGGCGATACAATGAGCAGTTCTTC
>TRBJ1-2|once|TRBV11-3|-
CASSTQGRLFYGYTF
TGTGCCAGCAGCACCCAGGGGCGACTCTTCTATGGCTACACCTTC
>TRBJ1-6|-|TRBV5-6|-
CASSWGVGAYNSPLHF
TGTGCCAGCAGCTGGGGGGTGGGCGCCTATAATTCACCCCTCCACTTT
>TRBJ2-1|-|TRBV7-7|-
CASSLASGTPPIGEQFF
TGTGCTAGCAGTTTAGCCTCCGGGACACCCCCGATCGGTGAGCAGTTCTTC
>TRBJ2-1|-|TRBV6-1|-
CASSPVGGGDEQFF
TGTGCCAGCAGTCCGGTGGGGGGTGGGGATGAGCAGTTCTTC
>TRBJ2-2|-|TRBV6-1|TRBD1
CASSVQGAGELFF
TGTGCCAGCAGTGTACAGGGGGCCGGGGAGCTGTTTTTT
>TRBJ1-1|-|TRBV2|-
CASSPQKGGKTEAFF
TGTGCCAGCAGTCCCCAAAAAGGAGGGAAGACTGAAGCTTTCTTT
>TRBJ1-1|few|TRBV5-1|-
CASSSGIQITEAFF
TGCGCCAGCAGCTCGGGGATCCAGATAACTGAAGCTTTCTTT
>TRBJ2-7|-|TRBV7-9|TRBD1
CASSTTGVYEQYF
TGTGCCAGCAGCACGACAGGGGTCTACGAGCAGTACTTC
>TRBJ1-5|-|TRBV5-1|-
CASGPGVGNQPQHF
TGCGCCAGCGGGCCAGGGGTGGGCAATCAGCCCCAGCATTTT